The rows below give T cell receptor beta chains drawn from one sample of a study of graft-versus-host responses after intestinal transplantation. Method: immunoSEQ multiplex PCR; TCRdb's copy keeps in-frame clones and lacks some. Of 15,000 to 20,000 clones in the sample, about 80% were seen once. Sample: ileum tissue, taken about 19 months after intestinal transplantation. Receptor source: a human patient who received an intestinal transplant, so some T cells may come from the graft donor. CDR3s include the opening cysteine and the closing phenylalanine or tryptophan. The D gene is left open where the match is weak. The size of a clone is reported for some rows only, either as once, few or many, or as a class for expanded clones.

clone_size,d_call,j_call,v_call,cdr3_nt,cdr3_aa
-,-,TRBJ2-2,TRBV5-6,TGTGCCAGCAAACGACAGGTCGCGAACACCGGGGAGCTGTTTTTT,CASKRQVANTGELFF
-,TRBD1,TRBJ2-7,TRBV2,TGTGCCAGCAGTGAAAGACAGGGGATCTACGAGCAGTACTTC,CASSERQGIYEQYF
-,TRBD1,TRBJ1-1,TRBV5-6,TGTGCCAGCAGCTTGGGGATGGACCCGACAGGGCTGAGTTTT,CASSLGMDPTGLSF
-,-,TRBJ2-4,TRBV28,TGTGCCAGCAGCCGGACGGGGGACGCCGTGTTCTTC,CASSRTGDAVFF
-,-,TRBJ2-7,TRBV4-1,TGCGCCAGCAGCCAAGATTTAACAGGGCAAGGCGAGCAGTACTTC,CASSQDLTGQGEQYF
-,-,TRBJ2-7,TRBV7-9,TGTGCCAGCAGCTTAGTAGTCGACTCCTTAAGGGGTTACGAGCAGTACTTC,CASSLVVDSLRGYEQYF
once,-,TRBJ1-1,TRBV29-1,TGCAGCGTTTTATTGAGGTTGGGGAACACTGAAGCTTTCTTT,CSVLLRLGNTEAFF
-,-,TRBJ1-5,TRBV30,TGTGCCTGGAGTGAGCAGGTCGGCAATCAGCCCCAGCATTTT,CAWSEQVGNQPQHF
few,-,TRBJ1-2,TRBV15,TGTGCCACCAGCAGAGGGAAAGGGCATGGCTACACCTTC,CATSRGKGHGYTF
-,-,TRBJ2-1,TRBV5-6,TGTGCCAGCAAACCACGTAGTCGGGGCGATGAGCAGTTCTTC,CASKPRSRGDEQFF
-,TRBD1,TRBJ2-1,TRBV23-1,TGCGCCAGCAGTCAAGACAGGGGGCGAGACAATGAGCAGTTCTTC,CASSQDRGRDNEQFF
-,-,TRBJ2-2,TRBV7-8,TGTGCCAGCAGCTTGTCCCCGGGCAGGAACACCGGGGAGCTGTTTTTT,CASSLSPGRNTGELFF
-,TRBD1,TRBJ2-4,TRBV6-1,TGTGCCAGCAGTGATGCAGGGGGCAAAAACATTCAGTACTTC,CASSDAGGKNIQYF
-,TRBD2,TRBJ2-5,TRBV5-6,TGTGCCAGCAGAGGGACTAGCGGGGCAGAGACCCAGTACTTC,CASRGTSGAETQYF
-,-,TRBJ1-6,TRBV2,TGTGCCAGCAATGAGAAAATGGTAAATTCACCCCTCCACTTT,CASNEKMVNSPLHF
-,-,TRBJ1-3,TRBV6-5,TGTGCCAGCAGTTACTCGGGGACAAGCTCTGGAAACACCATATATTTT,CASSYSGTSSGNTIYF
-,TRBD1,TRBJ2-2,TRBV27,TGTGCCAGCAGTTTAACAGGGGTGATCACCGGGGAGCTGTTTTTT,CASSLTGVITGELFF
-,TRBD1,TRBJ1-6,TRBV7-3,TGTGCCAGCAGCTCCAACAGGGGATTGGGTTCACCCCTCCACTTT,CASSSNRGLGSPLHF
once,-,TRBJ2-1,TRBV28,TGTGCCAGCAACGCCATTGGGGGCCTCAGCCATGAGCAGTTCTTC,CASNAIGGLSHEQFF
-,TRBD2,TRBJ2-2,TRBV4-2,TGTGCCAGCAGCCAAGTTCCAGCGGGGGCTCCCACCGGGGAGCTGGTTTTT,CASSQVPAGAPTGELVF
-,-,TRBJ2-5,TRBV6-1,TGTGCCAGCAGTGTCCTACAAGAGACCCAGTACTTC,CASSVLQETQYF
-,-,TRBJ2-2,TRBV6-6,TGTGCCAGCAGTTTACAGGGCACCGGGGAGCTGTTTTTT,CASSLQGTGELFF
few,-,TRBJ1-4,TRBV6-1,TGTGCCAGCAGTGGGCCCGAAAGGGGGGGGAATGCTGAAAAACTGTTTTTT,CASSGPERGGNAEKLFF
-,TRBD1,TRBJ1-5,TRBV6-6,TGTGCCAGCAGTTACTCCCGGCCGGGGACAGAACAGCCCCAGCATTTT,CASSYSRPGTEQPQHF
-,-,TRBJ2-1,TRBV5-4,TGTGCCAGCAGCTTCTACAATGAGCAGTTCTTC,CASSFYNEQFF
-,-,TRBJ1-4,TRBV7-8,TGTGCCAGCAGCTTAAACGTAGGGGCTAGGGAAAAACTGTTTTTT,CASSLNVGAREKLFF
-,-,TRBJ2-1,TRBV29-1,TGCAGCGTTGATGAGCAGGGAAAGGGTTTTAATGAGCAGTTCTTC,CSVDEQGKGFNEQFF
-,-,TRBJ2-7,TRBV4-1,TGCGCCAGCGGGCGTCCGGGCAGCTCCTACGAGCAGTACTTC,CASGRPGSSYEQYF
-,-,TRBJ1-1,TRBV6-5,TGTGCCAGCAGTTACTCGGGGGTCATGAACACTGAAGCTTTCTTT,CASSYSGVMNTEAFF
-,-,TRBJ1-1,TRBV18,TGTGCCAGCTCACCACAGGGGTGGGAGAACACTGAAGCTTTCTTT,CASSPQGWENTEAFF
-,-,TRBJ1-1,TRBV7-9,TGTGCCAGCAGCTTAGCGGAGAAGGGGCCCCGGGCTTTCTTT,CASSLAEKGPRAFF
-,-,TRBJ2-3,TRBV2,TGTGCCAGCAGTGTTCTAACCACAGATACGCAGTATTTT,CASSVLTTDTQYF
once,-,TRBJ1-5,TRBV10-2,TGCGCCAGCAGTGAGGCCAACAATCAGCCCCAGCATTTT,CASSEANNQPQHF
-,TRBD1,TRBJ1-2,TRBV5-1,TGCGCCAGCAGCTTGGCCGGGACAGGGACCTATGGCTACACCTTC,CASSLAGTGTYGYTF
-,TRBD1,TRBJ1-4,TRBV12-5,TGTGCTAGTGGTCAAGGACAGGGGGCGCTTTTCGGAACTAATGAAAAACTGTTTTTT,CASGQGQGALFGTNEKLFF
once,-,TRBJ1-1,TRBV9,TGTGCCAGCAGCGTAGGCCCGGACAGCAACACTGAAGCTTTCTTT,CASSVGPDSNTEAFF
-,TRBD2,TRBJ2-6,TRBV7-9,TGTGCCAGCAGCTTAGTGCCTAGCGGGGGTGGGCCCAACGTCCTGACTTTC,CASSLVPSGGGPNVLTF
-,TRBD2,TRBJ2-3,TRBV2,TGTGCCAGCAGTGGTACCGGGACTAGCGGGGGGGCAGATACGCAGTATTTT,CASSGTGTSGGADTQYF
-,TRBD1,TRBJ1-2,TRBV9,TGTGCCAGCAGCGCCCAGACAGGGGCCTACACCTTC,CASSAQTGAYTF
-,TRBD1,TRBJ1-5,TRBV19,TGTGCCAGTAGTATTCCCCCGTACAGGGGGGCCGGCAATCAGCCCCAGCATTTT,CASSIPPYRGAGNQPQHF
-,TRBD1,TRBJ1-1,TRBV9,TGTGCCAGCAGCGTAGATGGGACAGTGAACACTGAAGCTTTCTTT,CASSVDGTVNTEAFF
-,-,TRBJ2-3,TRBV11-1,TGTGCCAGCAGCTTTGAAGATACGCAGTATTTT,CASSFEDTQYF
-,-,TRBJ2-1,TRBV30,TGTGCCTGGAGTGTGACGGGGGATGAGCAGTTCTTC,CAWSVTGDEQFF
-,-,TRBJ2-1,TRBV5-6,TGTGCCAGCAGGTTGTCCAATGAGCAGTTCTTC,CASRLSNEQFF
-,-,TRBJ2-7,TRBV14,TGTGCCAGCAGCCAAGATGGCGAGCAGTACTTC,CASSQDGEQYF
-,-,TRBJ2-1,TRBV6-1,TGTGCCAGCAGTGAAGCAGGGGGCTCCTACAATGAGCAGTTCTTC,CASSEAGGSYNEQFF
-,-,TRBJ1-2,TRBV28,TGTGCCAGCAGGGCAGGGTATGGCTACACCTTC,CASRAGYGYTF
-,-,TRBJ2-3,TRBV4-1,TGCGCCAGCAGCCAAGATCCCCTAGTAAGAGATACGCAGTATTTT,CASSQDPLVRDTQYF
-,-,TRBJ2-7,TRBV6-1,TGTGCCAGCAGTCCAGCCTACGAGCAGTACTTC,CASSPAYEQYF
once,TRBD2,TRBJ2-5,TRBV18,TGTGCCAGCTCACTGCTACCCCCAGGGACTAGCGGGGCAGAGACCCAGTACTTC,CASSLLPPGTSGAETQYF
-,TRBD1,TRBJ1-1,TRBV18,TGTGCCAGCTCACCACGGGCAGGGGGTCCGATGAACACTGAAGCTTTCTTT,CASSPRAGGPMNTEAFF
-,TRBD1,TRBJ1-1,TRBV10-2,TGCGCCAGCAGTCCTGGACAGGGGTGGCCTGAAGCTTTCTTT,CASSPGQGWPEAFF